This TCR beta chain was found in a study of control samples from healthy donors and cancer patients. The data were produced by immunoSEQ multiplex PCR, yet TCRdb's version contains in-frame clones alone and is incomplete. This sample has fewer than 85,000 clones, with about 89% found just once. The CDR3 totals 20 residues. Germline values: CDR1 SGHNT, CDR2 YYREEE (reference sequence). Trimming stripped 2 bases from V and 1 base from J, with 22 bases between. Input material: blood. The chain uses TRBV5-4 and TRBJ2-6, with D possibly matching TRBD2 (7 bases). The source is a man between 50 and 59 years old in good health. CDR3 nucleotide sequence: TGTGCCAGCAGCTTATCCCCTGGGAGGGGGAGCAATTCTGGGGCCAACGTCCTGACTTTC. This translates into CASSLSPGRGSNSGANVLTF.